This T cell receptor beta chain was found in a study of type 1 regulatory T cells. Turning to the study itself: T-allo10 is an in vitro-generated, Tr1-enriched CD4 T cell product specific for alloantigen.

The count of this clonotype is one. TCRdb analysed the reads with MiXCR anew, one entry per CDR3 protein. Here the sample spans around 88,000 distinct CDR3 sequences, around a third being singletons. CDR3 length: 13 residues. Germline CDR1 reads SGHTA; CDR2 reads FQGNSA. The V gene end was trimmed by 5 bases and the J gene end by 7 bases; junction bases not matched to a gene: 7. The sequence was obtained from a human donor in good health. This sequence joins TRBV7-2 and TRBJ2-5; 7 bases are shared with TRBD1. Input material: CD4+ T cells, either the whole sample or a sorted fraction (not recorded which). The CDR3 DNA follows: TGTGCCAGCAGCCGGGACAGTACAGGGACCCAGTACTTC. Translated, it gives CASSRDSTGTQYF.